This TCR beta chain was found in a study of T cells in Graves' hyperthyroidism and ophthalmopathy (dated by TCRdb to the late 2010s). Some background on the complete study: Peripheral blood samples were taken at the time of initial diagnosis, prior to any treatment. Prospective prediction of ophthalmopathy was tested in an independent validation cohort of about 19 hyperthyroidism patients and around 16 patients who later progressed to ophthalmopathy. Following sampling, methimazole starting at 30 mg daily was given to hyperthyroidism patients, and high-dose intravenous methylprednisolone was given to ophthalmopathy patients. The paper reports TCR Vbeta CDR3 sequencing of 140 or so peripheral blood samples: 43 ophthalmopathy, about 75 hyperthyroidism and approximately 17 progressor patients. A discovery cohort of around 100 patients, roughly 43 with Graves' ophthalmopathy and about 58 with stable Graves' hyperthyroidism, was used to find distinguishing TCR V-J signatures. The 75 to 100 discovery patients were randomly divided into training and test sets at a 7:3 ratio. The study also compared thyroid tissue and blood T-cell repertoires from more than 5 Graves' hyperthyroidism patients.

Paper-wide results and their limitations: Sample size was not statistically predetermined, and blinding of investigators to group allocation was not performed. Most expanded thyroid clonotypes (frequency above 0.001) were also detected in blood, suggesting blood repertoires may reflect thyroid immune responses. In validation, the model predicted progression to ophthalmopathy a median of about 5.9 months before onset, with roughly 68% sensitivity and just under 75% specificity. A model built on a 13 V-J signature distinguished ophthalmopathy from stable hyperthyroidism, reaching over 85% sensitivity and approximately 81% specificity in cross-validation and 80%/75% in testing.

Hyperthyroidism patients were newly diagnosed, had a disease duration of under 2 months, and were aged 18 to 65 years. Any patient with an uncontrolled infection, another autoimmune disease, pregnancy or lactation was excluded. Diagnoses were based on clinical symptoms, serum thyroxine and TRAb, thyroid ultrasound and orbital computed tomography. Blood from progressor patients was collected at the time of first diagnosis with hyperthyroidism, before any ophthalmopathy symptoms had appeared. PBMCs were separated from 7.5 to 10 ml of fresh peripheral blood using Ficoll-Paque density gradient centrifugation. Patients classed as progressors first received a Graves' hyperthyroidism diagnosis and then went on to develop ophthalmopathy during follow-up. Trizol reagent was used to extract total RNA, and RNA quality was then checked on an Agilent 2100 Bioanalyzer. Amplification of TCR beta CDR3 regions was carried out from RNA transcripts. The TCR CDR3 was subjected to a first round of RT-PCR using the HTBI primer set and the Qiagen OneStep RT-PCR kit. A second multiplex PCR round built the libraries, followed by size selection and purification. Sequencing of the libraries was done on an Illumina HiSeq2000 using paired-end 100 bp reads. Per the authors' processing: SOAPnuke was used to process the raw data, throwing out any read that contained adapters or uncalled bases, had a mean Phred below 15, or lacked an exact constant-primer or identifier match. High-quality paired reads were merged with COPE v1.2.5, and unique nucleotide sequences were defined as clonotypes. MiTCR v1.1 was used to align clonotypes to the IMGT TRBV, TRBD and TRBJ reference segments. Only V-J combinations with frequency above 0.0001, covering 99.2% of repertoires, were analysed. The TCS score was defined as the ratio of F50 (clonal expansion) to E x V (chaos), calculated using BLOSUM62-based TCRdist between CDR3 peptides within each V-J. Welch's t-statistics and random forest reduced 500 to 550 V-J features to 13, which were used in a naive Bayes classifier (R e1071). TCRdb reanalyzed the raw reads on its own, using fastp at Q25 for trimming and MiXCR for clone calling, and kept in-frame beta chains. Each CDR3 protein appears once, grouped with its most common genes and DNA. The V and J calls follow TCRdb's processing rather than the paper's. This sample comprises some 370,000 distinct CDR3 sequences, about 18% of them detected only once. Approximately 33% of the sample is in the top ten clones.

From a lookup of the germline V gene, CDR1 and CDR2 are MNHNS and SASEGT. The CDR3 holds 15 amino acids from the cysteine to the phenylalanine. Kept here is only the CDR3 DNA, which spans 45 bases and is read in frame from base 1. To note about this clonotype: Its antigen target is currently unknown. Germline is not matched at one junction end, which may reflect a read error.

The origin of this receptor is a woman aged 25 to 45 with Graves' hyperthyroidism that later progressed to Graves' ophthalmopathy. The specimen sequenced was blood. The chain is assembled from TRBV6-1 and TRBJ1-5; the D gene assignment is ambiguous. This receptor has the CDR3 CASSADQYSNRPQHF. The DNA sequence is TGTGCCAGCAGTGCCGACCAATATAGCAATCGGCCCCAGCATTTT.